These T cell receptor beta chains were read from a single sample in a study of beta chain features in type 1 diabetes. Assay used: immunoSEQ multiplex PCR; TCRdb lists only in-frame clones, some missing. The top ten clones hold 0.44% of a sample with roughly 300,000 clones, 6.5% to 10% of them seen once. Material: central memory CD4+ T cells from blood. Source of these receptors: a woman younger than 30 in good health. Each CDR3 is given with its conserved first and last residue. The order of the fields is J gene, clone size, D gene, V gene, CDR3 DNA, CDR3 protein. D genes are given only for firm matches. For some rows the clone size is stated as once, few or many, or as a class when expanded; others skip it.

j_gene: TRBJ1-5
abundance: many
d_gene: .
v_gene: TRBV27
CDR3nt: TGTGCCAGCAGTCCCCCGGGCAATCAGCCCCAGCATTTT
CDR3aa: CASSPPGNQPQHF

j_gene: TRBJ1-4
abundance: .
d_gene: .
v_gene: TRBV5-1
CDR3nt: TGCGCCAGCAGCTTGGGGGACTTGGGGGAAAAACTGTTTTTT
CDR3aa: CASSLGDLGEKLFF

j_gene: TRBJ2-7
abundance: .
d_gene: .
v_gene: TRBV13
CDR3nt: TGTGCCAGCAGCTTGCAGACAGGTTTGGGGGAGCAGTACTTC
CDR3aa: CASSLQTGLGEQYF

j_gene: TRBJ1-4
abundance: few
d_gene: .
v_gene: TRBV28
CDR3nt: TGTGCCAGCAGTTCAGGAGCCGCAGGTGCAACTAATGAAAAACTGTTTTTT
CDR3aa: CASSSGAAGATNEKLFF

j_gene: TRBJ1-2
abundance: few
d_gene: .
v_gene: TRBV6-5
CDR3nt: TGTGCCAGCACCTACCGATGGGGCGGGGGCTATGGCTACACCTTC
CDR3aa: CASTYRWGGGYGYTF

j_gene: TRBJ2-2
abundance: .
d_gene: TRBD2
v_gene: TRBV11-1
CDR3nt: TGTGCCAGCAGCTTACGGGAGGGGACCGGGGAGCTGTTTTTT
CDR3aa: CASSLREGTGELFF

j_gene: TRBJ2-3
abundance: few
d_gene: TRBD2
v_gene: TRBV5-5
CDR3nt: TGTGCCAGCAACTCCGGACTAGCTAACACAGATACGCAGTATTTT
CDR3aa: CASNSGLANTDTQYF

j_gene: TRBJ1-2
abundance: few
d_gene: .
v_gene: TRBV28
CDR3nt: TGTGCCAGCAGCACCACCCGCTTCTTCCGGGGGGCAACATACATTAACTATGGCTACACCTTC
CDR3aa: CASSTTRFFRGATYINYGYTF

j_gene: TRBJ1-3
abundance: .
d_gene: TRBD1
v_gene: TRBV28
CDR3nt: TGTGCCAGCGGATACTCGACAGGGACTGGAAACACCATATATTTT
CDR3aa: CASGYSTGTGNTIYF

j_gene: TRBJ1-2
abundance: .
d_gene: .
v_gene: TRBV6-1
CDR3nt: TGTGCCAGCATCGGACTCTATGGCTACACCTTC
CDR3aa: CASIGLYGYTF

j_gene: TRBJ2-7
abundance: many
d_gene: TRBD1
v_gene: TRBV10-3
CDR3nt: TGTGCCATCAGCCTCGGGACAGGGAACAACGAGCAGTACTTC
CDR3aa: CAISLGTGNNEQYF

j_gene: TRBJ2-3
abundance: few
d_gene: .
v_gene: TRBV7-2
CDR3nt: TGTGCCAGCAGCTGGACAAGAGGGCACACAGATACGCAGTATTTT
CDR3aa: CASSWTRGHTDTQYF

j_gene: TRBJ2-1
abundance: few
d_gene: TRBD2
v_gene: TRBV27
CDR3nt: TGTGCCAGCAGTTCCCGGTCCGCGGGAGGGTCCTACAATGAGCAGTTCTTC
CDR3aa: CASSSRSAGGSYNEQFF

j_gene: TRBJ2-7
abundance: .
d_gene: .
v_gene: TRBV5-5
CDR3nt: TGTGCCAGCAGCTCCCGGACTGACACGGAGCAGTACTTC
CDR3aa: CASSSRTDTEQYF

j_gene: TRBJ2-7
abundance: .
d_gene: .
v_gene: TRBV11-2
CDR3nt: TGTGCCAGCAGTCGAACCCTAGGCTTCTACGAGCAGTACTTC
CDR3aa: CASSRTLGFYEQYF

j_gene: TRBJ2-4
abundance: few
d_gene: .
v_gene: TRBV7-2
CDR3nt: TGTGCCAGCAGCTTGACGACACAGCTAGCCAAAAACATTCAGTACTTC
CDR3aa: CASSLTTQLAKNIQYF

j_gene: TRBJ2-2
abundance: .
d_gene: .
v_gene: TRBV4-3
CDR3nt: TGCGCCAGCAGCCAAGAGGACTACTACACCGGGGAGCTGTTTTTT
CDR3aa: CASSQEDYYTGELFF

j_gene: TRBJ2-1
abundance: many
d_gene: .
v_gene: TRBV13
CDR3nt: TGTGCCAGCAGCCGTGGCAGTTACAATGAGCAGTTCTTC
CDR3aa: CASSRGSYNEQFF

j_gene: TRBJ2-7
abundance: once
d_gene: TRBD2
v_gene: TRBV29-1
CDR3nt: TGCAGCGCCGTTCGGGGGGAAGGCTACGAGCGGTACTTC
CDR3aa: CSAVRGEGYERYF

j_gene: TRBJ1-2
abundance: .
d_gene: .
v_gene: TRBV28
CDR3nt: TGTGCCAGCAGTTCCCAAGGTACTAACTATGGCTACACCTTC
CDR3aa: CASSSQGTNYGYTF

j_gene: TRBJ2-3
abundance: few
d_gene: .
v_gene: TRBV11-2
CDR3nt: TGTGCCAGCAGCCCAGGGGGGGCGGATACGCAGTATTTT
CDR3aa: CASSPGGADTQYF

j_gene: TRBJ2-5
abundance: .
d_gene: .
v_gene: TRBV2
CDR3nt: TGTGCCAGCAGTGTTGGGCATTCTCAAGAGACCCAGTACTTC
CDR3aa: CASSVGHSQETQYF

j_gene: TRBJ2-1
abundance: .
d_gene: .
v_gene: TRBV6-4
CDR3nt: TGTGCCAGCAGTCCTACGGGAGTAAGCTCCTACAATGAGCAGTTCTTC
CDR3aa: CASSPTGVSSYNEQFF

j_gene: TRBJ2-7
abundance: .
d_gene: .
v_gene: TRBV10-3
CDR3nt: TGTGCCACCACCCCTAGAACGGACGAGCAGTACTTC
CDR3aa: CATTPRTDEQYF

j_gene: TRBJ2-5
abundance: .
d_gene: .
v_gene: TRBV19
CDR3nt: TGTGCCAGTAGCCCGGGACCCCAAGAGACCCAGTACTTC
CDR3aa: CASSPGPQETQYF

j_gene: TRBJ2-3
abundance: .
d_gene: .
v_gene: TRBV7-6
CDR3nt: TGTGCCAGCAGCCAGGCGGCTTCGCGGAACACAGATACGCAGTATTTT
CDR3aa: CASSQAASRNTDTQYF

j_gene: TRBJ1-1
abundance: .
d_gene: TRBD1
v_gene: TRBV7-2
CDR3nt: TGTGCCAGCAGCTTAGGCGGGACAGGCATGAACACTGAAGCTTTCTTT
CDR3aa: CASSLGGTGMNTEAFF

j_gene: TRBJ1-2
abundance: .
d_gene: .
v_gene: TRBV5-1
CDR3nt: TGCGCCAGCAGCTCCGGGTCGGTCGACTATGGCTACACCTTC
CDR3aa: CASSSGSVDYGYTF

j_gene: TRBJ2-3
abundance: .
d_gene: TRBD2
v_gene: TRBV5-1
CDR3nt: TGCGCCAGCAGCCCTAGCGGGAGGGCAGATACGCAGTATTTT
CDR3aa: CASSPSGRADTQYF

j_gene: TRBJ2-3
abundance: few
d_gene: TRBD1
v_gene: TRBV28
CDR3nt: TGTGCCAGCAGTACGACAGGGGTCACAGATACGCAGTATTTT
CDR3aa: CASSTTGVTDTQYF

j_gene: TRBJ2-1
abundance: many
d_gene: .
v_gene: TRBV19
CDR3nt: TGTGCCAGTACGCGGCGCGTAAGCAATGAGCAGTTCTTC
CDR3aa: CASTRRVSNEQFF

j_gene: TRBJ2-1
abundance: once
d_gene: TRBD2
v_gene: TRBV7-2
CDR3nt: TGTGCCAGCAGACCCCGACTAGCGGGGGGTTACAATGAGCAGTTCTTC
CDR3aa: CASRPRLAGGYNEQFF

j_gene: TRBJ2-7
abundance: many
d_gene: .
v_gene: TRBV28
CDR3nt: TGTGCCAGCAGTTCTGGGTCAATCCACGAGCAGTACTTC
CDR3aa: CASSSGSIHEQYF

j_gene: TRBJ2-1
abundance: .
d_gene: TRBD2
v_gene: TRBV19
CDR3nt: TGTGCCAGTAGTACCCTAGCGGGAGACAATGAGCAGTTCTTC
CDR3aa: CASSTLAGDNEQFF

j_gene: TRBJ1-5
abundance: many
d_gene: .
v_gene: TRBV29-1
CDR3nt: TGCAGCGTTGGTTCTGTACTGGGTCAGCCCCAGCATTTT
CDR3aa: CSVGSVLGQPQHF

j_gene: TRBJ2-6
abundance: many
d_gene: .
v_gene: TRBV19
CDR3nt: TGTGCCAGTAGTACCGGGAGCTCTGGGGCCAACGTCCTGACTTTC
CDR3aa: CASSTGSSGANVLTF

j_gene: TRBJ2-5
abundance: .
d_gene: .
v_gene: TRBV5-1
CDR3nt: TGCGCCAGCCGAAACCCGACGGGTTACCAAGAGACCCAGTACTTC
CDR3aa: CASRNPTGYQETQYF

j_gene: TRBJ2-5
abundance: .
d_gene: TRBD2
v_gene: TRBV29-1
CDR3nt: TGCAGCGTTGTTGGCGGCGGGAGGGAGACCCAGTACTTC
CDR3aa: CSVVGGGRETQYF

j_gene: TRBJ1-5
abundance: .
d_gene: .
v_gene: TRBV6-5
CDR3nt: TGTGCCAGCAGTTACCCCAGGGAGGGTAGCAATCAGCCCCAGCATTTT
CDR3aa: CASSYPREGSNQPQHF

j_gene: TRBJ2-3
abundance: .
d_gene: .
v_gene: TRBV2
CDR3nt: TGTGCCAGCACCTCGTACGATACGCAGTATTTT
CDR3aa: CASTSYDTQYF

j_gene: TRBJ2-1
abundance: .
d_gene: TRBD2
v_gene: TRBV6-5
CDR3nt: TGTGCCAGCTCGGCGGGAGACGCTATGGATGAGCAGTTCTTC
CDR3aa: CASSAGDAMDEQFF

j_gene: TRBJ1-2
abundance: few
d_gene: .
v_gene: TRBV10-3
CDR3nt: TGTGCCATCAGTGAGGGAGACTATGGCTACACCTTC
CDR3aa: CAISEGDYGYTF